Following are 14 T cell receptor beta chains from one sample sequenced in a study of blood T cell repertoires in COVID-19. The assay was immunoSEQ multiplex PCR, and TCRdb's table has in-frame clones only and misses some. Of 100,000 to 150,000 clones listed, 55% to 70% are singletons. Material for sequencing was peripheral blood. These receptors all come from a woman between 65 and 79 years old with acute or convalescent COVID-19.

This chain links TRBV2 with TRBJ1-6; D possibly corresponds to TRBD1 (6 bases). The germline V gene has CDR1 SNHLY and CDR2 FYNNEI. V lost 7 bases and J 9 bases, leaving 13 bases between the germline ends. The CDR3 spans 13 residues. DNA for the CDR3: TGTGCCAGCACTTCGGACAGTGTTTCACCCCTCCACTTT. Its protein is CASTSDSVSPLHF.

This chain joins TRBV9 and TRBJ2-5, with TRBD2 identical over 10 bases. Germline CDR1 and CDR2: SGDLS and YYNGEE. J gave up 3 bases and V 3 bases, and 5 bases lay outside the gene matches. The CDR3 is 15 amino acids. In DNA, the CDR3 is TGTGCCAGCAGCGGTAGCGGGAGGCGTGAAGAGACCCAGTACTTC. It translates to CASSGSGRREETQYF.

This clone was seen repeatedly, ten times or more. The rearrangement uses TRBV6-2 or TRBV6-3 and TRBJ2-7, with 10 bases identical to TRBD1. The junction had 9 bases not matched to a gene; V was cut back by 6 bases and J by 4 bases. CDR1 and CDR2 (germline): MNHEY, SVGEGT. The CDR3 runs to 15 residues. In DNA, the CDR3 is TGTGCCAGCAGCCTCTTCCGACAGGGGGCGTACGAGCAGTACTTC. Encoded protein: CASSLFRQGAYEQYF.

The chain has TRBV5-1 and TRBJ1-1; tentative D call: TRBD1 (6 bases). The germline V gene encodes CDR1 SGHRS and CDR2 YFSETQ. Trimming took off 5 bases at V and 0 bases at J, with 8 bases between the two ends. This CDR3 is built from 13 residues. CDR3 sequence (DNA): TGCGCCAGCAGACAGGGCGTGAACACTGAAGCTTTCTTT. It yields the protein CASRQGVNTEAFF.

This clone has more than one count but fewer than ten. V gene TRBV5-1 combines with J gene TRBJ1-1; 10 positions match TRBD1. Per the germline V gene, CDR1 is SGHRS and CDR2 is YFSETQ. This CDR3 is 15 amino acids long. J lost 11 bases, V lost 4 bases, and 14 bases had no gene match. The CDR3 DNA reads TGCGCCAGCAGCCAGGGACAGGGGTCCGTGGGGGGCGCTTTCTTT. Translating gives CASSQGQGSVGGAFF.

V usage is TRBV5-4 and J usage is TRBJ2-4; 9 bases match TRBD2. Germline V gene sequence: CDR1 SGHNT, CDR2 YYREEE (reference sequence). The CDR3 loop spans 17 amino acids. J was trimmed by 4 bases and V by 2 bases; bases with no gene match: 10. CDR3 in DNA: TGTGCCAGCAGCTTTGGAAAGCGGGAGGCGTCGAAAAACATTCAGTACTTC. This encodes CASSFGKREASKNIQYF.

V gene TRBV24-1 combines with J gene TRBJ2-5; D possibly corresponds to TRBD2 (5 bases). The CDR3 is 14 residues long. CDR1 and CDR2 (germline): KGHDR, SFDVKD. Trimming removed 2 bases at V and 4 bases at J, with 10 bases between. The CDR3 region has the DNA TGTGCCACCAGTGATTGGGCCCGGGGAGAGACCCAGTACTTC. Its protein is CATSDWARGETQYF.

The V and J genes are TRBV10-3 and TRBJ1-2, with D unresolved. The length of the CDR3 is 12 residues. V was pared by 4 bases and J by 8 bases, with 11 bases between. Per the germline V gene, CDR1 is ENHRY and CDR2 is SYGVKD. The CDR3 sequence: CAISVEGRGYTF. Here the CDR3 DNA reads TGTGCCATCAGTGTGGAGGGAAGGGGCTACACCTTC.

As regards this clone: The same CDR3 arises from other DNA sequences in this sample as well. The chain couples TRBV18 to TRBJ2-7, with D possibly matching TRBD2 (5 bases). The CDR3 loop spans 15 amino acids. V lost 0 bases, J lost 2 bases, and 11 bases lay in between. Germline CDR1 is KGHSH and CDR2 is LQKENI. The CDR3: CASSPPGVRAYEQYF. The CDR3 coding sequence is TGTGCCAGCTCACCACCCGGAGTGAGGGCCTACGAGCAGTACTTC.

The J gene is TRBJ1-2, the V gene TRBV7-2; TRBD1 might be the D (5 bases). This CDR3 has 16 amino acids. From germline, CDR1 is SGHTA and CDR2 FQGNSA. V was trimmed by 5 bases and J by 5 bases, leaving 21 bases between them. The DNA for the CDR3 is TGTGCCAGCAGCGCCTTGGGAGGACAAGGAAAATATGGCTACACCTTC. Protein sequence: CASSALGGQGKYGYTF. Looking up the rest from reference TRBV7-2 and TRBJ1-2 gives the full variable domain: GAGVSQSPSNKVTEKGKDVELRCDPISGHTALYWYRQSLGQGLEFLIYFQGNSAPDKSGLPSDRFSAERTGGSVSTLTIQRTQQEDSAVYLCASSALGGQGKYGYTFGSGTRLTVV.

The chain has TRBV4-2 and TRBJ1-1, with TRBD1 as a possible D gene (5 bases). The V gene's germline CDR1 is LGHNA and CDR2 YNFKEQ. Trimming pared 1 base from V and 1 base from J, leaving 10 bases between. The CDR3 is 15 residues long. CDR3 nucleotides: TGTGCCAGCAGCCAAGGGGGCACGGGGAACACTGAAGCTTTCTTT. Its translation is CASSQGGTGNTEAFF.

The chain employs TRBV12-5 and TRBJ2-5, with 7 bases matching TRBD2. Per germline, CDR1 LGHNT and CDR2 FRNRAP. The V segment lost 1 base and the J segment 5 bases; nucleotides outside the gene matches: 10. This CDR3 comprises 16 residues. The CDR3 spells CASGLARERGNETQYF. The CDR3 DNA reads as TGTGCTAGTGGTTTGGCCAGGGAGCGGGGAAACGAGACCCAGTACTTC.

This clone turned up a few times. This chain connects TRBV10-1 to TRBJ2-3; 8 bases line up with TRBD2. The germline CDR1 and CDR2 sequences are WNHNN and SYGVQD (reference sequence). The V gene end was trimmed by 4 bases and the J gene end by 6 bases; junction bases not matched to a gene: 9. The CDR3 extends over 15 amino acids. The CDR3 is CASSVAGTRVDTQYF. CDR3 DNA sequence: TGCGCCAGCAGTGTAGCCGGGACTAGGGTGGATACGCAGTATTTT.

The rearrangement uses TRBV30 and TRBJ2-5, with D possibly being TRBD1 (6 bases). V was clipped by 5 bases and J by 4 bases, with 17 bases between them. In germline, CDR1 is GTSNPN, CDR2 SVGIG (reference sequence). The CDR3 is 14 residues long. The chain's CDR3 is CAWYPGVGPETQYF. The CDR3, as DNA: TGTGCCTGGTATCCAGGGGTAGGTCCAGAGACCCAGTACTTC. The complete variable domain, with remaining parts taken from reference TRBV30 and TRBJ2-5, reads SQTIHQWPATLVQPVGSPLSLECTVEGTSNPNLYWYRQAAGRGLQLLFYSVGIGQISSEVPQNLSASRPQDRQFILSSKKLLLSDSGFYLCAWYPGVGPETQYFGPGTRLLVL.